This T cell receptor (beta chain) came from a study of CD8 T cells in ankylosing spondylitis. Quantitative 5'-RACE was performed with molecular barcodes, and it yielded the TCR beta libraries. TCRdb re-called the 5' RACE reads through MiXCR, storing one row per CDR3 protein. The data hold approximately 520,000 distinct CDR3 sequences, with roughly 5% observed a single time. General study results and limits: Previous work reported some of these motif variants in the synovial fluid and blood of reactive arthritis. Reportedly, matched ankylosing spondylitis synovial fluid was significantly enriched for disease-linked clones. The study identified a TCR beta motif of under ten highly homologous variants that appeared characteristic of ankylosing spondylitis blood.

The trim removed 3 bases at V and 7 bases at J, leaving 4 bases unmatched. The CDR3 contains 13 residues. The V gene's germline CDR1 is MDHEN and CDR2 SYDVKM. A remark on this clonotype: Its antigen is unknown.

The gene calls are TRBV28 and TRBJ1-1; TRBD1 matches at 8 bases. This clonotype originated in a male donor with ankylosing spondylitis. The sequenced material came from blood, either unsorted or a sorted T cell fraction (not recorded which). CDR3 sequence reads: CASSFLTGDEAFF. The CDR3 coding sequence is TGTGCCAGCAGTTTCTTGACAGGGGATGAAGCTTTCTTT.